This passage covers 15 T cell receptor beta chains from one sample sequenced in a study of a mutant IDH1 vaccine in newly diagnosed glioma. Noted time point: baseline, week 1 (first vaccination visit). Treatment of the sample: pre-vaccination baseline after standard-of-care therapy. Clones were read by immunoSEQ multiplex PCR, and TCRdb kept only the in-frame ones, dropping some. Of about 66,000 clones in the sample, about 86% are singletons; the top ten hold over 2.5%. Here the sequenced sample was PBMCs, taken from a glioma patient treated with radiotherapy, temozolomide or both. The receptor source for this set is a man aged 25 to 45 with glioma.

A word on this clone: At one boundary the junction diverges from the germline segment, which might be a read error. V gene TRBV11-3 combines with J gene TRBJ2-1; 9 bases map to TRBD2. Germline V gene lookup returns CDR1 SGHNT and CDR2 YENEEA. The CDR3 spans 16 residues. CDR3 nucleotide sequence: TGTGCCAGCAGCTTAGACGCGGGGGGGCATGTGAATGGGCAGTTCTTC. Amino acid sequence: CASSLDAGGHVNGQFF.

The chain joins TRBV9 to TRBJ2-7, with a tentative D call TRBD2 (5 bases). There are 11 residues in the CDR3. The ends were cut back, 4 bases at V and 5 bases at J, with 7 bases in the middle. Germline CDR1 SGDLS, CDR2 YYNGEE. Here the CDR3 reads CASSLGDEQYF. CDR3 nucleotide sequence: TGTGCCAGCAGCCTCGGGGACGAGCAGTACTTC.

The J gene is TRBJ2-7, the V gene TRBV7-9, with a weak D call TRBD2 (6 bases). CDR3 size: 14 residues. V was cut by 4 bases and J by 3 bases, with 13 bases left in between. CDR1 and CDR2 (germline): SEHNR, FQNEAQ (reference sequence). The CDR3 spells CASSWGLPVYEQYF. CDR3 DNA: TGTGCCAGCAGCTGGGGACTCCCCGTCTACGAGCAGTACTTC. Variable domain in full (rest from reference TRBV7-9 and TRBJ2-7): DTGVSQNPRHKITKRGQNVTFRCDPISEHNRLYWYRQTLGQGPEFLTYFQNEAQLEKSRLLSDRFSAERPKGSFSTLEIQRTEQGDSAMYLCASSWGLPVYEQYFGPGTRLTVT.

This clone has just one count. The chain combines TRBV6-1 with TRBJ1-6, with a possible D match to TRBD1 (5 bases). The germline V gene encodes CDR1 MNHNS and CDR2 SASEGT. The V gene lost 2 bases and the J gene lost 7 bases, with 12 bases spanning the gap. The length of the CDR3 is 15 residues. The CDR3 DNA is TGTGCCAGCAGTGAACCCGGGACGGAGAATTCACCCCTCCACTTT. Its protein product is CASSEPGTENSPLHF.

This chain connects TRBV15 to TRBJ2-3, with D possibly called TRBD1 or TRBD2 (6 bases each). V shed 5 bases and J shed 6 bases, with 15 bases lying between them. Germline V lookup: CDR1 LNHNV, CDR2 YYDKDF (reference sequence). The CDR3 covers 14 residues. Here the CDR3 reads CATSRIGGGDTQYF. The CDR3 region has the DNA TGTGCCACCAGCCGGATAGGAGGGGGGGATACGCAGTATTTT.

A remark on this clone: One end of the junction is discordant with germline, which a read error may explain. This sequence joins TRBV5-1 and TRBJ1-2; possible D gene TRBD1, 6 bases. Germline CDR1 and CDR2: SGHRS and YFSETQ. The CDR3 contains 13 residues. This CDR3 reads CASSLEQGYGYTF. The CDR3 nucleotides read TGTGCCAGCAGCTTGGAACAGGGCTATGGCTACACCTTC. Full variable domain (rest looked up from reference TRBV5-1 and TRBJ1-2): KAGVTQTPRYLIKTRGQQVTLSCSPISGHRSVSWYQQTPGQGLQFLFEYFSETQRNKGNFPGRFSGRQFSNSRSEMNVSTLELGDSALYLCASSLEQGYGYTFGSGTRLTVV.

The CDR3 sequence is CASSYSLQGFYEQYF. Written as DNA, the CDR3 is TGTGCCAGCAGTTACTCGCTACAGGGCTTTTACGAGCAGTACTTC. The rearrangement uses TRBV6-6 and TRBJ2-7, with D perhaps TRBD1 (6 bases). This CDR3 comprises 15 residues. Germline V CDR1 and CDR2: MNHNY, SVGAGI (reference sequence). Between the trimmed V and J ends, which lost 0 bases and 4 bases, there was a span of 13 bases.

The gene calls are TRBV6-5 and TRBJ1-2, with D maybe TRBD1 (6 bases). The CDR3 has 12 residues. Germline CDR1 reads MNHEY; CDR2 reads SVGAGI. The V gene lost 6 bases and the J gene lost 2 bases, with 7 bases spanning the gap. The CDR3 is CASRRGNYGYTF. The CDR3, as DNA: TGTGCCAGCAGGAGGGGGAACTATGGCTACACCTTC.

This chain links TRBV7-6 with TRBJ1-2, with a weak D call TRBD1 (6 bases). Germline V CDR1 and CDR2: SGHVS, FNYEAQ. The CDR3 length is 15 residues. The V and J ends lost 1 base and 3 bases respectively, with 12 bases between them. The CDR3 nucleotides read TGTGCCAGCAGCTTAGTGGCAGGGGATTACTATGGCTACACCTTC. It codes for CASSLVAGDYYGYTF.

The rearrangement links TRBV11-2 to TRBJ2-5, with D tentatively TRBD1 (5 bases). The better agreement between TRBJ2-7 and the DNA end casts doubt on the J call. The CDR3 covers 16 residues. The germline V gene encodes CDR1 SGHAT and CDR2 FQNNGV. The CDR3 sequence: CASSLDLWTPAYEQYF. CDR3 DNA: TGTGCCAGCAGCTTAGATCTATGGACACCCGCCTACGAGCAGTACTTC.

The rearrangement uses TRBV4-1 and TRBJ2-2; D may correspond to TRBD1 or TRBD2 (6 bases each). CDR3 length equals 15 residues. Per the germline V gene, CDR1 is MGHRA and CDR2 is YSYEKL. Trimming shortened V by 4 bases and J by 2 bases, and 11 bases separated the two germline ends. The CDR3 sequence: CASSPGDFNTGELFF. CDR3 coding DNA: TGCGCCAGCAGCCCAGGGGACTTTAACACCGGGGAGCTGTTTTTT.

The DNA of the CDR3 is TGTGCCAGTAGTACCGGGACGGCTCATTTAAACTATGGCTACACCTTC. It translates to CASSTGTAHLNYGYTF. The chain carries TRBV19 and TRBJ1-2, with TRBD1 as a possible D gene (5 bases). This CDR3 region has 16 residues. V lost 4 bases, J lost 2 bases, and 17 bases lay in between. Germline V gene lookup returns CDR1 LNHDA and CDR2 SQIVND (reference sequence).

This clone was seen only a few times. This chain connects TRBV14 to TRBJ1-1, with TRBD1 as a possible D gene (5 bases). The germline gives CDR1 SGHDN, CDR2 FVKESK. This CDR3 is 16 amino acids long. The ends were cut back, 4 bases at V and 1 base at J, with 16 bases in the middle. This CDR3 reads CASSRERQTQNTEAFF. CDR3 DNA: TGTGCCAGCAGCCGTGAACGACAGACCCAGAACACTGAAGCTTTCTTT.

This chain joins TRBV4-2 and TRBJ1-5, with D unclear. Germline assignment: CDR1 LGHNA and CDR2 YNFKEQ. This CDR3 has 17 amino acids. With 0 bases removed from V and 3 bases from J, the gap between germline ends came to 15 bases. CDR3 coding DNA: TGTGCCAGCAGCCAAGATTACGGGCAGAGTCTCAATCAGCCCCAGCATTTT. Translating it yields CASSQDYGQSLNQPQHF.

This clone occurred a few times. V is TRBV10-1 and J is TRBJ1-1; D not resolved. There are 13 residues in the CDR3. V lost 2 bases and J 6 bases, leaving 10 bases between the germline ends. CDR1 and CDR2 from the germline V gene are WNHNN and SYGVQD (reference sequence). In DNA, the CDR3 is TGCGCCAGCAGTGAGCAAGGGAAGGCTGAAGCTTTCTTT. Protein sequence: CASSEQGKAEAFF.